Sequencing of this TCR beta chain was carried out in a study of shared clonotypes between healthy human individuals. On this clone: Its antigen is unidentified.

Findings and limits, study-wide: Researchers found naive subsets generally carried larger estimated richness than memory subsets.

The naive CD8 population came from CD45RO-negative cells selected for CCR7, without terminally differentiated effector memory CD45RA+ cells. Donors had no recently reported acute infections or vaccinations and were HIV-negative. Method: immunoSEQ multiplex PCR; TCRdb's copy keeps in-frame clones and lacks some. Counted here are about 2.1 million clones, about 92% occurring once; the ten biggest clones make up 1.5% to 2%. From germline, CDR1 is SGHNT and CDR2 YENEEA. V lost 1 base and J lost 1, with 4 bases in between. This CDR3 comprises 14 residues. This sequence was found in a man between 18 and 35 years old in good health. Some clones in this sample may be carry-over from other donors' samples. The V call is TRBV11-3, the J call TRBJ2-2; D not resolved. Input material: naive CD8+ T cells from PBMCs. As DNA, the CDR3 is TGTGCCAGCAGCTTAGCTAGGAACACCGGGGAGCTGTTTTTT. It specifies CASSLARNTGELFF. Filled out from reference TRBV11-3 and TRBJ2-2, the complete variable domain reads EAGVVQSPRYKIIEKKQPVAFWCNPISGHNTLYWYLQNLGQGPELLIRYENEEAVDDSQLPKDRFSAERLKGVDSTLKIQPAELGDSAVYLCASSLARNTGELFFGEGSRLTVL.